The 20 T cell receptor beta chains below were found in one sample sequenced in a study of radiation and T cells in renal cell carcinoma. Noted time point: blood 2 weeks post-SBRT. The treatment denotes: 15 Gy SBRT to primary tumor, nephrectomy 4 weeks later. TCRdb keeps only in-frame clones here, not all; method: immunoSEQ multiplex PCR. This table has about 150,000 clones, roughly 87% appearing once. The input for sequencing was blood, taken from a patient whose treatment included radiotherapy and nephrectomy. The receptors were sampled from a woman in her 50s with renal cell carcinoma.

The chain joins TRBV12-5 to TRBJ1-5; D call uncertain. V lost 7 bases and J 2 bases, leaving 15 bases between the germline ends. The V gene's germline CDR1 is LGHNT and CDR2 FRNRAP. The CDR3 sequence is 15 residues long. The CDR3 here is CASAEGLSGNQPQHF. CDR3 nucleotides: TGTGCTAGTGCCGAGGGTCTCTCGGGCAATCAGCCCCAGCATTTT.

This sequence joins TRBV6-1 and TRBJ1-2, with D uncertain. Germline loops: CDR1 MNHNS, CDR2 SASEGT. The CDR3 length is 12 residues. With 2 bases removed from V and 6 bases from J, the gap between germline ends came to 7 bases. The CDR3 here is CASSELVNGYTF. CDR3 nucleotide sequence: TGTGCCAGCAGTGAACTGGTGAATGGCTACACCTTC.

The chain employs TRBV11-3 and TRBJ1-1; D uncertain. CDR3 length: 11 residues. Germline assignment: CDR1 SGHNT and CDR2 YENEEA. V was pared by 2 bases and J by 8 bases, with 6 bases between. The CDR3 spells CASSLLDEAFF. CDR3 nucleotide sequence: TGTGCCAGCAGCTTATTGGACGAAGCTTTCTTT.

J is TRBJ2-2 and V is TRBV7-9; D perhaps matches TRBD2 (5 bases). CDR1 SEHNR and CDR2 FQNEAQ come from the germline V gene (reference sequence). The CDR3 totals 14 residues. Trimming pared 3 bases from V and 4 bases from J, leaving 9 bases between. The CDR3 DNA follows: TGTGCCAGCAGCTTTACTAGTAGCACCGGGGAGCTGTTTTTT. This translates into CASSFTSSTGELFF.

The chain combines TRBV9 with TRBJ2-2; D remains unclear. CDR1 SGDLS and CDR2 YYNGEE come from the germline V gene. The CDR3 spans 13 residues. V was clipped by 0 bases and J by 4 bases, with 4 bases between them. The CDR3 DNA sequence: TGTGCCAGCAGCGTAGAAGTCACCGGGGAGCTGTTTTTT. Its protein product is CASSVEVTGELFF.

The chain carries TRBV7-2 and TRBJ2-7; D might be TRBD2 (5 bases). With 3 bases removed from V and 4 bases from J, the gap between germline ends came to 7 bases. The length of the CDR3 is 12 residues. The V gene's germline CDR1 is SGHTA and CDR2 FQGNSA. CDR3 loop: CASSFSGYEQYF. The CDR3 nucleotides read TGTGCCAGCAGCTTCAGCGGATACGAGCAGTACTTC.

The J gene is TRBJ2-1, the V gene TRBV5-4; 11 bases agree with TRBD2. Germline loops: CDR1 SGHNT, CDR2 YYREEE (reference sequence). The CDR3 has 14 residues. Unmatched junction bases numbered 4, after V lost 6 bases and J lost 5 bases. CDR3 protein: CASTRLAGNNEQFF. In nucleotides, the CDR3 is TGTGCCAGCACCCGACTAGCGGGGAACAATGAGCAGTTCTTC.

The chain links TRBV7-8 to TRBJ2-2, with a tentative D call TRBD1 (6 bases). The CDR3 runs 16 residues. With 4 bases removed from V and 3 bases from J, the gap between germline ends came to 15 bases. Germline CDR1 is SGHVS and CDR2 is FQNEAQ. DNA of the CDR3: TGTGCCAGCAGCTGGAGAGCACAGGGAGACACCGGGGAGCTGTTTTTT. Translating it yields CASSWRAQGDTGELFF.

This chain links TRBV18 with TRBJ2-7; D might be TRBD1 or TRBD2, each matching 6 bases. The CDR3 runs to 12 residues. CDR1 KGHSH and CDR2 LQKENI come from the germline V gene. V lost 4 bases and J lost 4, with 8 bases in between. CDR3 sequence reads: CASSQGGYEQYF. The CDR3 DNA follows: TGTGCCAGCTCACAGGGGGGTTACGAGCAGTACTTC.

The rearrangement uses TRBV4-1 and TRBJ1-3; D is uncertain. The CDR3 has 16 amino acids. With 3 bases removed from V and 5 bases from J, the gap between germline ends came to 17 bases. The V gene's germline CDR1 is MGHRA and CDR2 YSYEKL. The CDR3 is CASSHPVGTRRNTIYF. In nucleotides, the CDR3 is TGCGCCAGCAGCCACCCGGTGGGTACTCGTCGAAACACCATATATTTT.

This clone appeared once. The rearrangement uses TRBV18 and TRBJ2-5, with 7 bases fitting TRBD1. The J segment lost 3 bases and the V segment lost 1 base, leaving 8 bases of the junction unmatched. In germline, CDR1 is KGHSH, CDR2 LQKENI. The CDR3 is made up of 16 amino acids. The CDR3 bases are TGTGCCAGCTCACCACGTTTGCTGGGACAGAAAGAGACCCAGTACTTC. This encodes CASSPRLLGQKETQYF.

This CDR3 is CASSLIGNRNSLAKNIQYF. For the CDR3, the DNA is TGTGCCAGCAGCTTAATCGGAAACAGGAACTCCCTAGCCAAAAACATTCAGTACTTC. The chain links TRBV7-2 to TRBJ2-4; D is possibly TRBD1 (5 bases). From germline, CDR1 is SGHTA and CDR2 FQGNSA. The CDR3 loop spans 19 amino acids. The ends were cut back, 2 bases at V and 0 bases at J, with 20 bases in the middle.

The count of this clone is one. The chain joins TRBV7-3 to TRBJ2-7, with 7 bases fitting TRBD2. With V trimmed by 3 bases and J by 3 bases, 8 bases remained unmatched. Looked up from germline, CDR1 is SGHTA and CDR2 is FQGTGA. This CDR3 has 15 amino acids. CDR3 nucleotides: TGTGCCAGCAGCTTGCTAGCGGTAGAGCTCTACGAGCAGTACTTC. Its protein is CASSLLAVELYEQYF. The whole variable domain, remainder taken from reference TRBV7-3 and TRBJ2-7, is GAGVSQTPSNKVTEKGKYVELRCDPISGHTALYWYRQSLGQGPEFLIYFQGTGAADDSGLPNDRFFAVRPEGSVSTLKIQRTERGDSAVYLCASSLLAVELYEQYFGPGTRLTVT.

This rearrangement joins TRBV18 to TRBJ2-3; 12 bases fit TRBD2. Germline CDR1 and CDR2: KGHSH and LQKENI. V gave up 3 bases and J gave up 0 bases; unmatched junction bases: 7. The CDR3 spans 18 residues. Here the CDR3 reads CASSPLRGLAGSTDTQYF. DNA for the CDR3: TGTGCCAGCTCACCTCTGAGAGGACTAGCGGGGAGCACAGATACGCAGTATTTT. Filled out from reference TRBV18 and TRBJ2-3, the complete variable domain reads NAGVMQNPRHLVRRRGQEARLRCSPMKGHSHVYWYRQLPEEGLKFMVYLQKENIIDESGMPKERFSAEFPKEGPSILRIQQVVRGDSAAYFCASSPLRGLAGSTDTQYFGPGTRLTVL.

The chain links TRBV7-9 to TRBJ1-5; D unclear. V gave up 1 base and J gave up 0 bases, with 16 bases separating them. Germline CDR1 SEHNR, CDR2 FQNEAQ (reference sequence). There are 18 residues in the CDR3. The CDR3 DNA follows: TGTGCCAGCAGCTTAGGAGCAGGCCCCATTAATAGCAATCAGCCCCAGCATTTT. As protein: CASSLGAGPINSNQPQHF.

This rearrangement joins TRBV6-4 to TRBJ2-1; 9 bases are a match to TRBD1. Per the germline V gene, CDR1 is MRHNA and CDR2 is SNTAGT. The CDR3 length is 16 residues. V dropped 1 base and J dropped 3; count of bases not matched to a gene: 4. The CDR3 coding sequence is TGTGCCAGCAGTGACTTTGAGGACAGGGGCTACAATGAGCAGTTCTTC. Translation gives CASSDFEDRGYNEQFF.

This rearrangement joins TRBV6-6 to TRBJ1-2, with 10 nucleotides matching TRBD1. CDR3 length: 13 amino acids. After removal of 5 bases from V and 7 bases from J, the junction contained 4 bases not matched to a gene. Germline CDR1 reads MNHNY; CDR2 reads SVGAGI (reference sequence). CDR3 residues: CASSPGTGVGYTF. CDR3 in DNA: TGTGCCAGCAGTCCCGGGACAGGGGTTGGCTACACCTTC.

This clone was observed a few times. The chain has TRBV7-2 and TRBJ1-2, with 8 bases lining up with TRBD1. Germline assignment: CDR1 SGHTA and CDR2 FQGNSA. The CDR3 has 15 amino acids. Trimming took 1 base from V and 6 from J; bases not matched to a gene: 7. The CDR3 spells CASSLEPGGFDGYTF. CDR3 in DNA: TGTGCCAGCAGCTTAGAGCCAGGGGGCTTCGATGGCTACACCTTC.

J is TRBJ2-2 and V is TRBV12-5; TRBD2 might be the D (5 bases). V dropped 6 bases and J dropped 6 bases, with 14 bases sitting between them. CDR3 size: 14 residues. The germline V gene encodes CDR1 LGHNT and CDR2 FRNRAP. The CDR3 loop reads CASGLLVRPGELFF. Written as DNA, the CDR3 is TGTGCTAGTGGCCTACTAGTTCGCCCCGGGGAGCTGTTTTTT.

The gene calls are TRBV30 and TRBJ1-5; no clear D gene. Trimming removed 1 base from V and 7 bases from J, with 11 bases in between. Germline CDR1 GTSNPN, CDR2 SVGIG (reference sequence). The length of the CDR3 is 13 residues. The CDR3 loop reads CAWSAEPGQPQHF. CDR3 DNA sequence: TGTGCCTGGAGTGCGGAACCTGGGCAGCCCCAGCATTTT.